The present TCR beta chain was sequenced within a study of PD-L1 blockade in urothelial cancer. As to time point: peripheral blood 6 weeks after treatment start. The assay was immunoSEQ multiplex PCR, and TCRdb's table has in-frame clones only and misses some. The sample lists about 38,000 clones; approximately 86% were seen once. Losses at the gene ends were 1 base for V and 2 bases for J; bases not matched to a gene: 7. This CDR3 spans 17 amino acids. Germline CDR1 is SGHVS and CDR2 is FNYEAQ. The chain carries TRBV7-6 and TRBJ2-7, with 11 bases that match TRBD2. The sequencing here drew on PBMCs, taken around atezolizumab (anti-PD-L1) treatment. The clonotype was recovered from a man aged 55-75 years with urothelial cancer. For the CDR3, the DNA is TGTGCCAGCAGCTTAGTTGGGACTAGCGGATACCCCTACGAGCAGTACTTC. Residues: CASSLVGTSGYPYEQYF.